This T cell receptor beta chain was sequenced in a study of PD-1 blockade in classical Hodgkin lymphoma (dated by TCRdb to the early 2020s). Describing the broader study: Nivolumab dosing was 3 mg/kg intravenously every 2 weeks, continuing until either disease progression or unacceptable toxicity. The study used CyTOF and TCR beta sequencing to define a peripheral blood immune signature of response to PD-1 blockade in classical Hodgkin lymphoma. The research as a whole found: Lower diversity was observed in patients in whom nivolumab was started less than 1 year after ASCT, and these patients were excluded from later analyses so that confounding by immune reconstitution would be avoided. Among trial patients, those achieving complete response had baseline diversity similar to that of newly diagnosed patients, while diversity was significantly lower in partial responders and progressors. A significant rise by C4D1 was seen in CD4+ but not CD8+ TCR diversity (p=0.0027 vs p=0.16), with the rise being most apparent in complete responders (p=0.02). Baseline TCR diversity was reported as lower in newly diagnosed patients than in healthy donors, and lower still in relapsed/refractory patients. Only a single clinical trial cohort was studied, and what caused the repertoire differences, possibly disease activity or prior therapy, remained undefined.

Reading the label with the study, this specimen's time point is: cycle 1 day 1 (C1D1), immediately before nivolumab initiation. Every trial patient had relapsed following autologous stem cell transplantation, and prior brentuximab vedotin exposure was what differed among cohorts A, B and C. The trial cohort included 50 to 70 patients with relapsed/refractory classical Hodgkin lymphoma, and each patient had a best overall response of complete response, partial response or progressive disease. In the multi-cohort phase II CheckMate 205 trial, trial patients received single-agent nivolumab. An independent review committee assessed best overall response by applying the 2007 International Working Group response criteria. Trial PBMCs were collected immediately before nivolumab initiation (C1D1) and during therapy at cycle 2 day 1 and cycle 4 day 1. Peripheral blood was collected in 8 mL Vacutainer Cell Preparation Tubes, from which PBMCs were isolated by centrifugation and then cryopreserved.

Measured from the cysteine to the phenylalanine, the CDR3 is 12 residues long. Only the CDR3 DNA stays, 36 bases, in frame from base 1. Deletion took 1 base off V and 5 bases off J, with a span of 8 bases between the germline ends. CDR1 and CDR2, per the germline V gene, are SQVTM and ANQGSEA. A word on this clone: No antigen is known for it. No base quality information exists; no much larger clone differs at one position.

Genomic DNA was isolated using the Qiagen DNeasy kit from unsorted PBMCs as well as from negatively selected CD4+ and CD8+ fractions. TCR beta CDR3 regions were subjected to amplification by immunoSEQ multiplex PCR with primers that anneal to V and J segments. A synthetic immune receptor repertoire was used to minimize amplification bias, and any remaining bias was removed computationally after sequencing. The authors' pipeline ran thus. Repertoire diversity was quantified as the Shannon entropy index using custom Python scripts. Unsorted, CD4+ and CD8+ repertoires were examined separately, except in combined analyses, for which CD4+ and CD8+ sequences were merged in silico. Clonal expansion was defined as a frequency increase of at least 2-fold after treatment compared with C1D1, and clones undetected at baseline were assigned a pseudocount of 0.5. Singleton clones were defined as clones with 0 or 1 copy at C1D1, and non-singleton clones were defined as clones with 2 or more copies. Clones expanded in unsorted samples were assigned a CD4+, CD8+ or unknown annotation through matching of protein sequences in sorted samples from the same patient. Diversity changes from C1D1 to C4D1 were tested in paired samples using Wilcoxon tests. TCRdb took over this immuneACCESS table, retaining in-frame rearrangements with V and J assigned. Such tables are incomplete; in checked studies, under half of the missing clones stem from an unresolved V gene, and the remainder is unexplained. D and trimming come from the DNA, and the V and J calls and clone size come from that table. Recorded for this sample are about 41,000 clones; around 75% of them occurred a single time. The biggest ten clones account for around 20% of the sample.

This chain is built from TRBV29-1 and TRBJ1-1; confidence is insufficient to name the D gene. The starting material was peripheral blood mononuclear cells (PBMCs), obtained at baseline. The TCR sequence derives from a human donor with classical Hodgkin lymphoma. At the DNA level, the sequence is TGCAGCGTTGAAGGTTTATCGACTGAAGCTTTCTTT. Translation gives CSVEGLSTEAFF.